The 23 T cell receptor beta chains reported below all come from one sample, sequenced in a study of Ad26.COV2.S vaccination and SARS-CoV-2 variants. The treatment is: over 15 received Ad26.COV2.S at low or high dose, single or two shots; about five received placebo; per-sample allocation not given. The study sampled participants on day 63 after the first vaccine or placebo injection. Repertoires were generated with immunoSEQ multiplex PCR, while TCRdb's copy carries only in-frame clones and drops some. The data contain 400,000 to 450,000 clones, 90% of them seen just once; the ten biggest clones take up 12%. Sequenced material: peripheral blood, taken in a trial of Ad26.COV2.S vaccine versus placebo. These receptors all come from a person between 18 and 65 years old who received the Ad26.COV2.S COVID-19 vaccine or a placebo.

The chain couples TRBV6-2 or TRBV6-3 to TRBJ2-1; TRBD1 might be the D (5 bases). The CDR3 runs to 20 residues. CDR1 MNHEY and CDR2 SVGEGT come from the germline V gene. V was cut by 2 bases and J by 2 bases, with 25 bases left in between. The CDR3 protein is CASSYGRANHPRSTYNEQFF. Here the CDR3 DNA reads TGTGCCAGCAGTTACGGCAGGGCTAACCACCCGCGCAGTACCTACAATGAGCAGTTCTTC.

The rearrangement links TRBV29-1 to TRBJ2-5; D is unclear. Trimming took off 2 bases at V and 0 bases at J, with 13 bases between the two ends. The germline V gene has CDR1 SQVTM and CDR2 ANQGSEA. The CDR3 runs 15 residues. This chain's CDR3 is CSVESGGRYQETQYF. The CDR3 nucleotides are TGCAGCGTTGAAAGTGGTGGCCGATACCAAGAGACCCAGTACTTC.

This sequence joins TRBV3-1 (or the pseudogene TRBV3-2) and TRBJ2-1, with D unresolved. Trimming pared 0 bases from V and 6 bases from J, leaving 12 bases between. The CDR3 runs to 15 residues. Germline CDR1 LGHDT, CDR2 YNNKEL (reference sequence). The CDR3 DNA follows: TGTGCCAGCAGCCAAGATAGGGAAGGGTCCAATGAGCAGTTCTTC. Translated: CASSQDREGSNEQFF.

This clone was seen a single time. J is TRBJ2-7 and V is TRBV7-9, with 9 bases fitting TRBD1. Germline V gene lookup returns CDR1 SEHNR and CDR2 FQNEAQ (reference sequence). Trimming took 3 bases from V and 3 from J; bases not matched to a gene: 6. The CDR3 contains 15 residues. The CDR3 here is CASSFATGGDYEQYF. CDR3 nucleotides: TGTGCCAGCAGCTTTGCTACAGGGGGCGACTACGAGCAGTACTTC. Using reference TRBV7-9 and TRBJ2-7 for the parts outside the CDR3, the full variable domain is DTGVSQNPRHKITKRGQNVTFRCDPISEHNRLYWYRQTLGQGPEFLTYFQNEAQLEKSRLLSDRFSAERPKGSFSTLEIQRTEQGDSAMYLCASSFATGGDYEQYFGPGTRLTVT.

The chain combines TRBV28 with TRBJ2-1; D perhaps matches TRBD1 (6 bases). Germline V gene data show CDR1 as MDHEN and CDR2 as SYDVKM. V dropped 8 bases and J dropped 7 bases, with 21 bases sitting between them. This CDR3 has 15 amino acids. The CDR3 DNA follows: TGTGCCAGCGTCCTATCAGTGTCCAGGGGAAATGAGCAGTTCTTC. This sequence encodes CASVLSVSRGNEQFF.

In its sample, this clone was seen once. This sequence joins TRBV7-9 and TRBJ1-4; D is ambiguous. With 5 bases removed from V and 4 bases from J, the gap between germline ends came to 11 bases. The CDR3 spans 14 residues. Germline CDR1 reads SEHNR; CDR2 reads FQNEAQ (reference sequence). The CDR3 DNA reads TGTGCCAGCAGCAACCGGGCCATTAATGAAAAACTGTTTTTT. This sequence encodes CASSNRAINEKLFF.

The chain employs TRBV27 and TRBJ2-1, with D perhaps TRBD1 (6 bases). Germline V gives CDR1 MNHEY, CDR2 SMNVEV (reference sequence). The CDR3 covers 14 residues. V was trimmed by 10 bases and J by 4 bases, leaving 17 bases between them. DNA of the CDR3: TGTGCCACCAAACAGGGTCAGCCTTACAATGAGCAGTTCTTC. It specifies CATKQGQPYNEQFF.

This clone has a single count. This chain uses TRBV6-2 or TRBV6-3 with TRBJ2-5; 9 bases agree with TRBD2. Looked up from germline, CDR1 is MNHEY and CDR2 is SVGEGT. The J segment lost 0 bases and the V segment lost 2 bases, leaving 4 bases of the junction unmatched. The CDR3 runs to 16 residues. The CDR3 sequence: CASSYLSGSNQETQYF. For the CDR3, the DNA is TGTGCCAGCAGTTACCTTAGCGGGAGTAACCAAGAGACCCAGTACTTC.

This chain connects TRBV6-5 to TRBJ2-7; TRBD1 matches 7 bases. The length of the CDR3 is 13 residues. Trimming took 8 bases from V and 1 from J; bases not matched to a gene: 5. Germline CDR1 MNHEY, CDR2 SVGAGI. This chain's CDR3 is CASGTVRSYEQYF. As DNA, the CDR3 is TGTGCCAGCGGGACAGTCAGGTCCTACGAGCAGTACTTC.

The chain recombines TRBV19 with TRBJ2-1, with D perhaps TRBD1 or TRBD2 (5 bases each). Germline V lookup: CDR1 LNHDA, CDR2 SQIVND (reference sequence). The germline V and J ends were trimmed by 5 bases and 5 bases, with 10 bases remaining between them. The CDR3 has 13 amino acids. The CDR3 DNA follows: TGTGCCAGTAGTTTCCTGGGGGACAATGAGCAGTTCTTC. This sequence encodes CASSFLGDNEQFF.

The chain couples TRBV25-1 to TRBJ2-7; D gene ambiguous. V lost 1 base, J lost 4 bases, and 5 bases lay in between. Germline V gene data show CDR1 as MGHDK and CDR2 as SYGVNS. The CDR3 contains 12 residues. This CDR3 reads CASSEFGYEQYF. In DNA, the CDR3 is TGTGCCAGCAGTGAATTTGGGTACGAGCAGTACTTC.

Only a few counts were recorded for this clone. The chain is built from TRBV2 and TRBJ1-2, with a possible D match to TRBD1 (5 bases). Germline lookup yields CDR1 SNHLY and CDR2 FYNNEI. The V gene lost 7 bases and the J gene lost 4 bases, with 19 bases spanning the gap. The CDR3 consists of 15 residues. The CDR3 sequence: CASTRGHLAIYGYTF. DNA of the CDR3: TGTGCCAGCACCAGAGGACACCTCGCCATCTATGGCTACACCTTC.

The chain recombines TRBV28 with TRBJ2-1; 10 positions agree with TRBD2. From germline, CDR1 is MDHEN and CDR2 SYDVKM. There are 14 residues in the CDR3. V shed 5 bases and J 3 bases; nucleotides not matched to a gene: 1. In nucleotides, the CDR3 is TGTGCCAGCAGTGGGACTAGCGACTACAATGAGCAGTTCTTC. Translated, it gives CASSGTSDYNEQFF.

The chain couples TRBV4-1 to TRBJ2-3; 8 bases agree with TRBD1. This CDR3 is built from 15 residues. The trim removed 1 base at V and 2 bases at J, leaving 2 bases unmatched. Germline values: CDR1 MGHRA, CDR2 YSYEKL. This chain's CDR3 is CASSQADRDTDTQYF. CDR3 nucleotides: TGCGCCAGCAGCCAAGCGGACAGGGACACAGATACGCAGTATTTT.

The rearrangement links TRBV10-1 to TRBJ2-3; 10 bases align to TRBD2. V lost 2 bases, J lost 4 bases, and 3 bases stayed unmatched. The CDR3 is 15 residues long. The germline CDR1 and CDR2 sequences are WNHNN and SYGVQD (reference sequence). The CDR3 is CASSETSGISDTQYF. In nucleotides, the CDR3 is TGCGCCAGCAGTGAGACTAGCGGGATTTCAGATACGCAGTATTTT.

The chain joins TRBV28 to TRBJ1-4; TRBD1 might be the D (5 bases). Per germline, CDR1 MDHEN and CDR2 SYDVKM. With 5 bases removed from V and 9 bases from J, the gap between germline ends came to 16 bases. This CDR3 has 14 amino acids. As DNA, the CDR3 is TGTGCCAGCAGTACTGGGGGGGGGTGGCAAAAACTGTTTTTT. This codes for CASSTGGGWQKLFF.

This clone has only one observation. This chain links TRBV27 with TRBJ2-1, with 10 bases fitting TRBD2. Germline loops: CDR1 MNHEY, CDR2 SMNVEV (reference sequence). CDR3 length: 18 amino acids. V was pared by 8 bases and J by 0 bases, with 13 bases of the junction left unmatched. The CDR3 loop is CASGTGTSVEPSYNEQFF. DNA of the CDR3: TGTGCCAGCGGTACCGGGACTAGCGTAGAGCCCTCCTACAATGAGCAGTTCTTC.

The rearrangement uses TRBV4-3 and TRBJ2-7, with D uncertain. CDR1 is LGHNA, CDR2 YSLEER, per germline. CDR3 size: 15 residues. V was trimmed by 1 base and J by 0 bases, leaving 10 bases between them. CDR3 nucleotides: TGCGCCAGCAGCCAAGGGGTGTCCTTCTCCTACGAGCAGTACTTC. It encodes CASSQGVSFSYEQYF.

J is TRBJ1-2 and V is TRBV10-3; TRBD1 agrees at 11 bases. The CDR3 runs 15 residues. The trim removed 3 bases at V and 4 bases at J, leaving 4 bases unmatched. Germline loops: CDR1 ENHRY, CDR2 SYGVKD. The CDR3 DNA is TGTGCCATCAGTGACCGGGACAGGGGGACCTATGGCTACACCTTC. Protein sequence: CAISDRDRGTYGYTF.

The rearrangement joins TRBV7-9 to TRBJ2-7; D gene ambiguous. Trimming left V 3 bases short and J 0 bases short, with 9 bases between. The germline gives CDR1 SEHNR, CDR2 FQNEAQ (reference sequence). CDR3 length: 14 amino acids. The CDR3 region is CASSFGQSSYEQYF. Here the CDR3 DNA reads TGTGCCAGCAGCTTCGGTCAGAGCTCCTACGAGCAGTACTTC.

This clone appeared a single time. The V gene is TRBV5-8, the J gene TRBJ2-7; a possible D gene is TRBD2 (6 bases). V lost 4 bases and J 0 bases, leaving 11 bases between the germline ends. The CDR3 sequence is 14 residues long. Germline assignment: CDR1 SGHTS and CDR2 YDEGEE. CDR3 protein: CASSMGTASYEQYF. CDR3 bases: TGTGCCAGCAGCATGGGGACTGCCTCCTACGAGCAGTACTTC.

The V call is TRBV30, the J call TRBJ1-4; D may be TRBD1 (5 bases). This CDR3 spans 15 amino acids. Trimming shortened V by 0 bases and J by 5 bases, and 13 bases separated the two germline ends. Germline lookup yields CDR1 GTSNPN and CDR2 SVGIG (reference sequence). CDR3 region: CAWSVGGQGNEKLFF. The CDR3 nucleotides read TGTGCCTGGAGTGTAGGAGGGCAGGGCAATGAAAAACTGTTTTTT.

V usage is TRBV6-5 and J usage is TRBJ1-4; D is undetermined. The ends were cut back, 0 bases at V and 6 bases at J, with 8 bases in the middle. This CDR3 region has 14 residues. CDR1 is MNHEY, CDR2 SVGAGI, per germline. CDR3 bases: TGTGCCAGCAGTTACTCCTATGGGCATGAAAAACTGTTTTTT. Encoded protein: CASSYSYGHEKLFF.